This paragraph reports one T cell receptor beta chain. Its antigen remains unknown. This sample is part of a study of cytomegalovirus exposure and HLA in healthy donors. Overall study findings and caveats: As confirmed in vitro, a few CMV-associated chains were specific for CMV antigens. Most TCR sequences showed up rarely, but some public TCRs showed up in many donors. One cluster of highly shared sequence variants probably arose as a sequencing artifact.

CDR3 size: 15 residues. Germline assignment: CDR1 GTSNPN and CDR2 SVGIG (reference sequence). V lost 0 bases and J lost 5; bases outside the gene matches: 9. Vbeta (60) and Jbeta (13) primers were used in the PCR. Profiling relied on immunoSEQ multiplex PCR, and the TCRdb table lists in-frame clones only, not all of them. The sample has roughly 120,000 clones; 7% to 9.5% are singletons. Sequencing was carried out using PBMCs. This sequence joins TRBV30 and TRBJ2-7, with 8 positions matching TRBD1. This TCR was sampled from a woman aged 40 to 50 in good health and CMV-seropositive. The CDR3 DNA sequence: TGTGCCTGGAGTGTGGGGTACAGGGGGACCCACGAGCAGTACTTC. This translates into CAWSVGYRGTHEQYF. Full variable domain (rest looked up from reference TRBV30 and TRBJ2-7): SQTIHQWPATLVQPVGSPLSLECTVEGTSNPNLYWYRQAAGRGLQLLFYSVGIGQISSEVPQNLSASRPQDRQFILSSKKLLLSDSGFYLCAWSVGYRGTHEQYFGPGTRLTVT.